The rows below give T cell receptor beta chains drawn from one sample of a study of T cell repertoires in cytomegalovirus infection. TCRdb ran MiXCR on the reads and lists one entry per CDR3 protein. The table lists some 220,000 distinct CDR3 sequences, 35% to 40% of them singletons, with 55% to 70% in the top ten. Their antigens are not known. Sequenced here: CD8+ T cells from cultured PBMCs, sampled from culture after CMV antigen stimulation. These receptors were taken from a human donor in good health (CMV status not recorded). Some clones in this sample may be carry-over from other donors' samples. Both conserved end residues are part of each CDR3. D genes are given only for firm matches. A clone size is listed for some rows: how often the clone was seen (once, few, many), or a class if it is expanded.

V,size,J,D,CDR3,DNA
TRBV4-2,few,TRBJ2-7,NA,CASSQGGESYEQYF,TGTGCCAGCAGCCAAGGAGGGGAGTCCTACGAGCAGTACTTC
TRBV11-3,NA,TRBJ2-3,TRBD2,CASSSLAGGIDTKYF,TGTGCCAGCAGCTCCCTAGCGGGGGGCATAGATACGAAGTATTTT
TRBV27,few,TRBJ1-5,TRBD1,CASPKVGQGAEQPQHF,TGTGCCAGCCCAAAGGTGGGACAGGGGGCCGAGCAGCCCCAGCATTTT
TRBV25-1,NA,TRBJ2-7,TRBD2,CASSGPGKREGSYEQYF,TGTGCCAGCAGTGGTCCGGGAAAACGGGAGGGTTCCTACGAGCAGTACTTC
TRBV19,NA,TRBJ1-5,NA,CASGGGVAGTLGQPQHF,TGTGCCAGTGGCGGGGGGGTCGCAGGGACGCTGGGTCAGCCCCAGCATTTT
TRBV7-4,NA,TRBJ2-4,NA,CASTLGPIQYF,TGTGCCAGCACTTTGGGGCCCATTCAGTACTTC
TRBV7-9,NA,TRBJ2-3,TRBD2,CASSSLAGGTTDTQYF,TGTGCCAGCAGCTCGCTAGCGGGAGGGACCACAGATACGCAGTATTTT
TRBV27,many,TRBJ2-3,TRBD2,CASSVSGSFTDTQYF,TGTGCCAGCAGTGTTAGCGGGAGTTTCACAGATACGCAGTATTTT
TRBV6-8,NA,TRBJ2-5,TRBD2,CASSYSRTSSETQYF,TGTGCCAGCAGTTACTCGAGGACTAGCAGCGAGACCCAGTACTTC
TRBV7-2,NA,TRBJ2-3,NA,CASSTLGSTDTQYF,TGTGCCAGCAGCACCCTCGGCAGCACAGATACGCAGTATTTT
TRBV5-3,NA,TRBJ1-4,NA,CARTRTGNEKLFF,TGTGCCAGAACCAGGACCGGTAATGAAAAACTGTTTTTT
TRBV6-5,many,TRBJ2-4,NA,CASRGRDSKNIQYF,TGTGCCAGCAGGGGCCGGGACTCGAAAAACATTCAGTACTTC
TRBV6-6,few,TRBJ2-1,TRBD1,CATDTARGRNEQFF,TGTGCCACCGACACGGCAAGGGGGCGGAATGAGCAGTTCTTC
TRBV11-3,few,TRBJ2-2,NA,CASSLDPQRGNTGELFF,TGTGCCAGCAGCTTAGATCCGCAGAGGGGCAACACCGGGGAGCTGTTTTTT
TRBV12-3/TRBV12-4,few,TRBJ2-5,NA,CASVRGDQETQYF,TGTGCCAGCGTGCGAGGGGACCAAGAGACCCAGTACTTC
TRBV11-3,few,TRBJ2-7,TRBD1,CASSLDREYEQYF,TGTGCCAGCAGCCTCGACAGGGAGTACGAGCAGTACTTC
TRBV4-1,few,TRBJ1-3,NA,CASSQDETAGNTIYF,TGCGCCAGCAGCCAAGATGAGACGGCTGGAAACACCATATATTTT
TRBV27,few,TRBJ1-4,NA,CASSTLPPETTNEKLFF,TGTGCCAGCAGTACCCTCCCACCGGAAACAACTAATGAAAAACTGTTTTTT
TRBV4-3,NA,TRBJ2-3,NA,CASSPGTSSDTQYF,TGCGCCAGCAGCCCGGGGACCAGTTCAGATACGCAGTATTTT
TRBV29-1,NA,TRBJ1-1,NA,CSVRERGEAFF,TGCAGCGTTCGGGAGAGGGGTGAAGCTTTCTTT
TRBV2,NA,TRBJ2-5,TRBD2,CASSEGLAGVQETQYF,TGTGCCAGCAGTGAAGGCCTAGCGGGAGTGCAAGAGACCCAGTACTTC
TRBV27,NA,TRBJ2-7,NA,CASRWRGGFSYEQYF,TGTGCCAGCAGGTGGAGGGGCGGATTCTCCTACGAGCAGTACTTC
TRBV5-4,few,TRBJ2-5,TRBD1,CASSYGQGQETQYF,TGTGCCAGCAGCTACGGACAGGGCCAAGAGACCCAGTACTTC
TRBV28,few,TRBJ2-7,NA,CASSLIGESYEQYF,TGTGCCAGCAGTTTAATAGGGGAATCCTACGAGCAGTACTTC
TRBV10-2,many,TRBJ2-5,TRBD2,CASRGPAGGPGETQYF,TGCGCCAGCAGGGGGCCAGCGGGGGGGCCCGGAGAGACCCAGTACTTC
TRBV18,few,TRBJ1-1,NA,CASSPRAPGRVGTEAFF,TGTGCCAGCTCACCACGGGCCCCCGGCAGGGTAGGGACTGAAGCTTTCTTT
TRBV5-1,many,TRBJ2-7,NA,CASSWNEGGEQYF,TGCGCCAGCAGCTGGAACGAAGGGGGCGAGCAGTACTTC
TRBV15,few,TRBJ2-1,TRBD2,CATSSEAGANNEQFF,TGTGCCACCAGCAGTGAAGCGGGAGCTAACAATGAGCAGTTCTTC
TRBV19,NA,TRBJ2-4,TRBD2,CASSIGPSGSALAKNIQYF,TGTGCCAGTAGTATAGGACCCAGCGGGAGCGCCTTAGCCAAAAACATTCAGTACTTC
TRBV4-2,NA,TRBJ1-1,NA,CASSQGSAEAFF,TGTGCCAGCAGCCAAGGCTCCGCTGAAGCTTTCTTT
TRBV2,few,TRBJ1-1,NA,CASSEIGELSTEAFF,TGTGCCAGCAGTGAAATAGGAGAGCTGAGCACTGAAGCTTTCTTT
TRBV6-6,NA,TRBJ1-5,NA,CASRRDIDSNQPQHF,TGTGCCAGTAGACGGGACATCGATAGCAATCAGCCCCAGCATTTT
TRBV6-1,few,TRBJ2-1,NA,CASSPADRYYNEQFF,TGTGCCAGCAGTCCAGCTGACAGATACTACAATGAGCAGTTCTTC
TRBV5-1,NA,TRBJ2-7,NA,CASSTDARGSYEQYF,TGCGCCAGCAGCACCGATGCCAGGGGAAGCTACGAGCAGTACTTC
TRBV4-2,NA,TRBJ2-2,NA,CASSQDLARDLTANTGELFF,TGTGCCAGCAGCCAAGATTTGGCGCGGGACCTAACCGCGAACACCGGGGAGCTGTTTTTT
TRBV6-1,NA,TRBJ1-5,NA,CASGQSQDQPQHF,TGTGCCAGCGGACAGTCTCAGGATCAGCCCCAGCATTTT
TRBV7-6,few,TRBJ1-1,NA,CASSSSGGVQAFF,TGTGCCAGCAGCTCGTCGGGGGGGGTGCAAGCTTTCTTT
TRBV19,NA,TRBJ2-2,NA,CASSIGGNGELFF,TGTGCCAGTAGTATCGGAGGGAACGGGGAGCTGTTTTTT
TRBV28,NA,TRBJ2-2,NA,CASSSGLPLGGELFF,TGTGCCAGCAGTTCAGGACTCCCTCTAGGCGGGGAGCTGTTTTTT
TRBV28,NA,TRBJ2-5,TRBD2,CASSPARLAGGETQYF,TGTGCCAGCAGTCCCGCCCGACTAGCGGGGGGAGAGACCCAGTACTTC
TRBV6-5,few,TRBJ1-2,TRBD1,CASTNRDRGTYGYTF,TGTGCCAGCACCAACCGGGACAGGGGCACCTATGGCTACACCTTC
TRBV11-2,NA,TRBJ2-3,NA,CASSFPSTDTQYF,TGTGCCAGCAGTTTCCCTAGCACAGATACGCAGTATTTT
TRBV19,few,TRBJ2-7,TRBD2,CASSPGLAGVTPVYEQYF,TGTGCCAGTAGTCCCGGACTAGCGGGAGTTACCCCCGTCTACGAGCAGTACTTC
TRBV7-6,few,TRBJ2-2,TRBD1,CASSLVLDRSNTGELFF,TGTGCCAGCAGCTTAGTCCTGGACAGGTCGAACACCGGGGAGCTGTTTTTT
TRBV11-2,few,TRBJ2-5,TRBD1,CASSSVGTGVETQYF,TGTGCCAGCAGCTCAGTGGGGACAGGGGTCGAGACCCAGTACTTC
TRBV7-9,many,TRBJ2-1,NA,CASNPTGGGNEQFF,TGTGCCAGCAACCCCACCGGGGGAGGAAATGAGCAGTTCTTC
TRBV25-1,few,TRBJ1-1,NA,CASSETNGGLGTRNTEAFF,TGTGCCAGCAGTGAAACTAATGGAGGCCTAGGGACGAGGAACACTGAAGCTTTCTTT
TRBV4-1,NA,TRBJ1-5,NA,CASNSETGGNQPQHF,TGCGCCAGCAACTCTGAGACAGGAGGTAATCAGCCCCAGCATTTT
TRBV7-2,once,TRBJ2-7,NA,CASSPRESYEQYF,TGTGCCAGCAGCCCCCGCGAATCCTACGAGCAGTACTTC
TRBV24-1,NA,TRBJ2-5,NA,CATSAGAHSGETQYF,TGTGCCACCAGTGCTGGGGCCCATAGTGGCGAGACCCAGTACTTC
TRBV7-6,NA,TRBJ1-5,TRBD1,CASSEFTGGGNQPQHF,TGTGCCAGCAGCGAATTTACAGGGGGAGGCAATCAGCCCCAGCATTTT
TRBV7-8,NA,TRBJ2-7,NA,CASSLEAPVSYEQYF,TGTGCCAGCAGCTTAGAGGCCCCGGTTTCCTACGAGCAGTACTTC
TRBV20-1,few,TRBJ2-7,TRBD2,CSARDQEVRRGTSAYEQYF,TGCAGTGCTAGAGATCAAGAGGTTCGAAGGGGAACTAGCGCCTACGAGCAGTACTTC
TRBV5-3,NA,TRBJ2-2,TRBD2,CASSLRRERAGELFF,TGTGCCAGCAGCTTAAGGCGGGAGCGGGCCGGGGAGCTGTTTTTT